The clone carrying this T cell receptor beta chain was counted only a few times. What it binds is unknown. Constant-region reverse primers amplified full-length variable regions, followed by semi-nested Nested Universal Primer A PCR. TCRdb processed the 5' RACE reads anew with MiXCR; each CDR3 protein has one entry. The sample comprises around 34,000 distinct CDR3 sequences, over 20% of which are singletons, and less than 2.5% rests with the top ten. General observations from the study: Tumor memory CD4+ T cell TCR gene usage was found to cluster with blood and lymph node memory CD4+ cells and with lymph node naive CD4+ cells.

Treg sorting used a CD4+CD25+CD127-/low gate. The CDR3 totals 14 residues. Between the trimmed V and J ends, which lost 3 bases and 7 bases, there was a span of 13 bases. Germline V lookup: CDR1 SGHTA, CDR2 FQGTGA. Sequencing input: tumor-infiltrating Tregs sorted from the breast tumor. The chain carries TRBV7-3 and TRBJ2-1; possibly TRBD2 for D (5 bases). This TCR came from a female donor with breast cancer. The CDR3 coding sequence is TGTGCCAGCAGCTTTGGTGGGAGTCGAAATGAGCAGTTCTTC. It is translated as CASSFGGSRNEQFF.